This section outlines one T cell receptor (beta chain) sequence together with its context. Sequenced by immunoSEQ multiplex PCR; TCRdb stores in-frame clones only, minus some. Here the sample spans around 94,000 clones, approximately 95% being singletons. The sample originates from a study of control samples from healthy donors and cancer patients. CDR1 and CDR2 (germline): MNHEY, SVGAGI. This CDR3 contains 16 residues. Trimming shortened V by 2 bases and J by 1 base, and 14 bases separated the two germline ends. This receptor was obtained from a woman younger than 45 in good health. The sample comprised blood. This rearrangement joins TRBV6-5 to TRBJ1-1; D remains ambiguous. CDR3 sequence (DNA): TGTGCCAGCAGTTACGGAAGAACGGCACCGAACACTGAAGCTTTCTTT. It specifies CASSYGRTAPNTEAFF.